This T cell receptor (beta chain) was found in a study of blood T cell repertoires in COVID-19. This clone was detected once. TCRdb's copy holds only in-frame clones and misses some; the assay was immunoSEQ multiplex PCR. Here the sample spans approximately 220,000 clones, 80% being singletons. V was pared by 8 bases and J by 3 bases, with 5 bases of the junction left unmatched. The CDR3 sequence is 13 residues long. Per germline, CDR1 SQVTM and CDR2 ANQGSEA. The TCR comes from a middle-aged woman with acute COVID-19. The sample consisted of PBMCs or T cells enriched from blood (not recorded which). The chain links TRBV29-1 to TRBJ1-5; 9 bases fit TRBD1. This CDR3 is CSFGQGLNQPQHF. CDR3 nucleotide sequence: TGCAGCTTTGGACAGGGGCTCAATCAGCCCCAGCATTTT.